This T cell receptor beta chain was recorded in a study of cytomegalovirus exposure and HLA in healthy donors. 13 Jbeta primers and 60 Vbeta primers were used for the PCR. Produced via immunoSEQ multiplex PCR; TCRdb's table is partial and in-frame only. The sample contains 150,000 to 200,000 clones, roughly two thirds of which appear only once. Donors were nominally healthy when sampled, though unrecorded immune exposures were likely. Notes on the study in general: Generally TCR sequences proved uncommon, though certain public TCRs appeared in numerous donors.

As concerns this clone: Its cognate antigen is unknown.

Sequencing was performed on PBMCs. This receptor was identified in a woman aged 40 to 49 in good health and CMV-seropositive.

DNA for the CDR3: TGTGCCAGCAGTGCGAGCGGGATCACTGCCTACGAGCAGTACTTC. This codes for CASSASGITAYEQYF. The chain uses TRBV27 and TRBJ2-7, with 7 positions matching TRBD2. The CDR3 contains 15 residues. V lost 5 bases and J lost 2; bases outside the gene matches: 9. Germline CDR1 MNHEY, CDR2 SMNVEV (reference sequence).